The rows below give T cell receptor beta chains drawn from one sample of a study of early stage breast cancer tumors. Using immunoSEQ multiplex PCR, the repertoire was profiled, and TCRdb retains in-frame clones only, with some absent. The profile shows 35,000 to 45,000 clones, approximately 74% of them singletons. Sequencing input: blood. These receptors all come from a person between 55 and 69 years old with breast cancer. Each CDR3 is given with its conserved first and last residue. A D gene is named only where the DNA matches it firmly. Size tells how often a clone was seen (once, few, many) or the class of an expanded clone, and some rows leave it out.

v_call	d_call	clone_size	j_call	cdr3_aa	cdr3_nt
TRBV28	.	.	TRBJ2-5	CASSFRQQETQYF	TGTGCCAGCAGTTTCAGGCAGCAAGAGACCCAGTACTTC
TRBV5-4	TRBD1	.	TRBJ2-4	CASSFAGQGVSESF	TGTGCCAGCAGCTTCGCGGGACAGGGGGTTTCAGAGAGCTTC
TRBV5-5	TRBD2	.	TRBJ2-5	CASRTQGGETQYF	TGTGCCAGCAGGACTCAGGGAGGGGAGACCCAGTACTTC
TRBV23-1	.	.	TRBJ1-4	CASSRLLKTNEKLFF	TGCGCCAGCAGTCGCCTACTTAAGACTAATGAAAAACTGTTTTTT
TRBV4-1	TRBD2	.	TRBJ2-6	CASSGGYSGANVLTF	TGCGCCTCCTCGGGGGGGTACTCTGGGGCCAACGTCCTGACTTTC
TRBV5-1	.	.	TRBJ2-1	CASRGASQGSEQFF	TGCGCCAGCAGGGGGGCTTCTCAAGGTAGTGAGCAGTTCTTC
TRBV2	.	few	TRBJ1-5	CASSTGRNQPQHF	TGTGCCAGCAGTACAGGTCGCAATCAGCCCCAGCATTTT
TRBV5-4	TRBD2	.	TRBJ2-3	CASSGKGLADLYSTDTQYF	TGTGCCAGCAGCGGAAAGGGACTAGCGGACCTGTATAGCACAGATACGCAGTATTTT
TRBV5-1	TRBD1	.	TRBJ1-6	CASSTDRGLPGPLHF	TGCGCCAGCAGCACGGACAGGGGCCTCCCTGGACCCCTCCACTTT
TRBV4-1	TRBD2	once	TRBJ2-3	CASSQAGGSGGPITDTQYF	TGCGCCAGCAGCCAAGCGGGGGGAAGTGGGGGTCCAATCACAGATACGCAGTATTTT
TRBV6-5	.	.	TRBJ1-2	CASSYSMGRTYGYTF	TGTGCCAGCAGTTACTCGATGGGCAGGACCTATGGCTACACCTTC
TRBV27	.	.	TRBJ1-2	CASSGAGTQAYGYTF	TGTGCCAGCAGTGGCGCCGGGACCCAAGCCTATGGCTACACCTTC
TRBV5-1	.	few	TRBJ1-1	CATRALGGTEAFF	TGCGCCACTCGGGCCCTTGGAGGCACTGAAGCTTTCTTT
TRBV4-1	.	.	TRBJ1-5	CASSPPKTTGYNQPQHF	TGCGCCAGCAGCCCACCTAAAACGACAGGATATAATCAGCCCCAGCATTTT
TRBV5-6	.	.	TRBJ1-5	CASSLVGGNQPQHF	TGTGCCAGCAGCTTGGTGGGGGGCAATCAGCCCCAGCATTTT
TRBV11-3	.	.	TRBJ1-2	CASSLRRGRWSGGYTF	TGTGCCAGCAGCTTAAGACGGGGGCGTTGGTCTGGTGGCTACACCTTC
TRBV19	.	.	TRBJ1-5	CASNLGGWQPQHF	TGTGCCAGTAATTTGGGGGGCTGGCAGCCCCAGCATTTT
TRBV19	.	.	TRBJ1-3	CASIGLNGNTIYF	TGTGCCAGTATCGGGTTGAACGGAAACACCATATATTTT
TRBV15	.	.	TRBJ1-4	CATSRGGLLGGTNEKLFF	TGTGCCACCAGCAGAGGCGGGCTGTTGGGGGGAACTAATGAAAAACTGTTTTTT
TRBV14	.	.	TRBJ2-1	CASSPARGRGVEQFF	TGTGCCAGCAGCCCTGCCCGGGGGCGGGGTGTTGAGCAGTTCTTC
TRBV5-1	.	once	TRBJ2-5	CASSKDGKETQYF	TGCGCCAGCAGCAAGGACGGAAAAGAGACCCAGTACTTC
TRBV30	TRBD2	.	TRBJ2-1	CAWSVPSGTSNEQFF	TGTGCCTGGAGTGTACCCAGCGGGACGTCCAATGAGCAGTTCTTC
TRBV28	.	.	TRBJ1-4	CASSPPRPEKLFF	TGTGCCAGCAGTCCACCCCGGCCCGAAAAACTGTTTTTT
TRBV2	TRBD1	.	TRBJ1-1	CAMHRTGVPNTEAFF	TGTGCCATGCACCGGACAGGGGTCCCAAACACTGAAGCTTTCTTT
TRBV7-8	.	.	TRBJ1-1	CASSLVPPNRGTEAFF	TGTGCCAGCAGCTTAGTGCCCCCGAATAGAGGCACTGAAGCTTTCTTT
TRBV19	.	.	TRBJ1-5	CASLERIGLERIQHF	TGTGCCTCCCTCGAACGGATCGGATTGGAGCGGATCCAGCATTTT
TRBV6-5	.	.	TRBJ1-5	CASGRGGNQPQHF	TGTGCCAGTGGGCGCGGGGGGAATCAGCCCCAGCATTTT
TRBV19	.	.	TRBJ2-3	CASSQRNVKYF	TGTGCCAGTAGCCAACGGAATGTCAAGTATTTT
TRBV18	.	.	TRBJ2-1	CASSYLAWGLSNEQFF	TGTGCCAGCTCGTACCTAGCATGGGGCCTAAGCAATGAGCAGTTCTTC
TRBV28	.	.	TRBJ1-4	CASSLAGTTNEKLFF	TGTGCCAGCAGTTTAGCAGGGACGACTAATGAAAAACTGTTTTTT
TRBV28	TRBD1	.	TRBJ2-7	CASRRQGQSYEQYF	TGTGCCAGCAGAAGACAGGGGCAGTCCTACGAGCAGTACTTC
TRBV11-2	.	.	TRBJ2-7	CASLPKQIEQYF	TGTGCCTCCTTACCCAAACAGATCGAGCAGTACTTC
TRBV2	.	.	TRBJ1-2	CASSLYNYGYTF	TGTGCCAGCAGCTTGTATAACTATGGCTACACCTTC
TRBV6-1	TRBD1	.	TRBJ2-7	CASSENRGLGEQYF	TGTGCCAGCAGTGAAAACAGGGGGCTAGGTGAGCAGTACTTC
TRBV18	TRBD1	.	TRBJ2-1	CASSPGQGLSYNEQFF	TGTGCCAGCTCACCAGGACAGGGGCTGTCCTACAATGAGCAGTTCTTC
TRBV9	.	.	TRBJ2-5	CASSVATGRPEETQYF	TGTGCCAGCAGCGTAGCTACGGGCCGGCCAGAAGAGACCCAGTACTTC
TRBV5-8	.	.	TRBJ2-1	CASSPDYNEQFF	TGTGCCAGCAGCCCGGACTACAATGAGCAGTTCTTC
TRBV4-1	.	.	TRBJ1-5	CASSPLYSNQPQHF	TGCGCCAGCAGTCCCTTATATAGCAATCAGCCCCAGCATTTT
TRBV19	.	.	TRBJ1-3	CASRQRSGNTIYF	TGTGCCAGCCGCCAGCGCTCTGGAAACACCATATATTTT
TRBV28	.	.	TRBJ1-5	CASIGDTDSNQPQHF	TGTGCCAGCATAGGAGACACCGATAGCAATCAGCCCCAGCATTTT
TRBV6-6	TRBD1	.	TRBJ2-7	CASSYLRTGYEQYF	TGTGCCAGCAGCTACCTTCGGACAGGGTACGAGCAGTACTTC
TRBV5-1	TRBD1	.	TRBJ2-2	CASSAPGQGANGELFF	TGCGCCAGCAGCGCACCGGGACAGGGGGCTAACGGGGAGCTGTTTTTT